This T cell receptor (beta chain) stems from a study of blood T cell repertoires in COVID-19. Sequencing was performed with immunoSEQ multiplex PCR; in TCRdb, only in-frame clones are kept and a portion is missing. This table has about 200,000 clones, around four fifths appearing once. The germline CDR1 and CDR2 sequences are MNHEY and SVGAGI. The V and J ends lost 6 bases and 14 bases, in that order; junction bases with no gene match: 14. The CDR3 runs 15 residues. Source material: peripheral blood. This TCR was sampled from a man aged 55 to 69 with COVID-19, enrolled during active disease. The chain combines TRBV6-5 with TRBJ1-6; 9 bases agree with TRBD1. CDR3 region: CASRRTGASPASLHF. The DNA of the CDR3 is TGTGCCAGCAGGAGGACAGGGGCCTCCCCAGCCTCCCTCCACTTT.